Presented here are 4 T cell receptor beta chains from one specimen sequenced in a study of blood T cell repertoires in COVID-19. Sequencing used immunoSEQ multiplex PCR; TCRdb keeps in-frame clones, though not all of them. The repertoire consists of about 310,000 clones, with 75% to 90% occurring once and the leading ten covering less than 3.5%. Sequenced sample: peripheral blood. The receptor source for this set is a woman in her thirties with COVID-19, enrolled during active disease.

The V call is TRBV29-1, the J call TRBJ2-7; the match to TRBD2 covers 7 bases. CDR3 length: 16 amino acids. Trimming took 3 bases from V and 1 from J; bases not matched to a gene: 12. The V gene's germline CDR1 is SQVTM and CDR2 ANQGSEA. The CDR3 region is CSVDGGTGGRSYEQYF. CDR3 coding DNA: TGCAGCGTTGATGGGGGTACGGGAGGCCGATCCTACGAGCAGTACTTC.

The CDR3: CASSPNGPRVETQYF. CDR3 nucleotide sequence: TGTGCCAGCAGCCCTAATGGCCCCCGGGTAGAGACCCAGTACTTC. The chain employs TRBV7-7 and TRBJ2-5; D is ambiguous. Trimming stripped 5 bases from V and 4 bases from J, with 17 bases between. The CDR3 totals 15 residues. The germline V gene has CDR1 SSHAT and CDR2 FNYEAQ (reference sequence).

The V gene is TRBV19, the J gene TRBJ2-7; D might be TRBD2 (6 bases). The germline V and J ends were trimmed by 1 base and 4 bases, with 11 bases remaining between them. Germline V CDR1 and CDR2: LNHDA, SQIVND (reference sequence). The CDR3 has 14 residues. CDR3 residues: CASSIVAGRYEQYF. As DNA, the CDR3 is TGTGCCAGTAGTATAGTTGCAGGGAGGTACGAGCAGTACTTC.

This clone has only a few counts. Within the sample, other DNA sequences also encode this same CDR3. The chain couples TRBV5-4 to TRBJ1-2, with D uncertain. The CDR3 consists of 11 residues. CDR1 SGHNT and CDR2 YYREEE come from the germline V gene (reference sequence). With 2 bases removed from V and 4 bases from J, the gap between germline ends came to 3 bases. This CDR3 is CASSFSYGYTF. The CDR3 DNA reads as TGTGCCAGCAGCTTCTCCTATGGCTACACCTTC.